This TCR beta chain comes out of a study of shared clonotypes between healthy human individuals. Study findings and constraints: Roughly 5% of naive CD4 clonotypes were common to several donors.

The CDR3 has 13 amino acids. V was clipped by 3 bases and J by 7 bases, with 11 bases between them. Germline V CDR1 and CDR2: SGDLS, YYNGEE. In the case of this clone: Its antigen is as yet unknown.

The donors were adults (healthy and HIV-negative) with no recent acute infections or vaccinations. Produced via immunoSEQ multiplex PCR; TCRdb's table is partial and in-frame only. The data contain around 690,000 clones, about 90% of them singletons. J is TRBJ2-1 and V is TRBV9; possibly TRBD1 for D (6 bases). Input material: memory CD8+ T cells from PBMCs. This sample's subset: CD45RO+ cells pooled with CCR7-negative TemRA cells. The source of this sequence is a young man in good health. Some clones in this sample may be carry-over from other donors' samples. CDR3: CASSGGQTNEQFF. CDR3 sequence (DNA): TGTGCCAGCAGCGGAGGACAGACGAATGAGCAGTTCTTC.